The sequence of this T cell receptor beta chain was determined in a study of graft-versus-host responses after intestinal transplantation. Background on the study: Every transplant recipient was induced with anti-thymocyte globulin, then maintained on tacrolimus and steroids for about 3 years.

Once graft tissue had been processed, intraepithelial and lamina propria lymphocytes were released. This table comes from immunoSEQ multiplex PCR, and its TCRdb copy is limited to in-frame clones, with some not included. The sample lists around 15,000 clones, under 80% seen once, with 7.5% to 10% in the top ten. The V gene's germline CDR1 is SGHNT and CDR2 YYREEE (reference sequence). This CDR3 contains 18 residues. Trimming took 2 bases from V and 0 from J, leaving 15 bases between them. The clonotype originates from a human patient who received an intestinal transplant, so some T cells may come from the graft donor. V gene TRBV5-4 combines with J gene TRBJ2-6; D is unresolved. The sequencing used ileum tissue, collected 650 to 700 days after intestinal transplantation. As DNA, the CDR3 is TGTGCCAGCAGCTTCTTGACCGAAGCTAGCTCTGGGGCCAACGTCCTGACTTTC. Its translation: CASSFLTEASSGANVLTF.